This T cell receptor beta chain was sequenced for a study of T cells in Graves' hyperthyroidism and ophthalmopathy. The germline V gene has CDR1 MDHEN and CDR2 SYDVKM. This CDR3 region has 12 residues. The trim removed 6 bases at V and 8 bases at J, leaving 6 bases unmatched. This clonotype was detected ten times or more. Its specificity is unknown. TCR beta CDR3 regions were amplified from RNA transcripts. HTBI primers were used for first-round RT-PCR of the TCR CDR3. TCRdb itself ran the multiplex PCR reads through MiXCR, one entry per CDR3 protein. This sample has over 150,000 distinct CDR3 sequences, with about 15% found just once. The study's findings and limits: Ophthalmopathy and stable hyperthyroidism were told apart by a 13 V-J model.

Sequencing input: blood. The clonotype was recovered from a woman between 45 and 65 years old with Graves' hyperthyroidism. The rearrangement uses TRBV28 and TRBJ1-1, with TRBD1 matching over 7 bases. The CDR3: CASSSRGAEAFF. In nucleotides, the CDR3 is TGTGCCAGCAGCTCCAGGGGGGCCGAAGCTTTCTTT. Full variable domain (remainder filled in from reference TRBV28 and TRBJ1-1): DVKVTQSSRYLVKRTGEKVFLECVQDMDHENMFWYRQDPGLGLRLIYFSYDVKMKEKGDIPEGYSVSREKKERFSLILESASTNQTSMYLCASSSRGAEAFFGQGTRLTVV.